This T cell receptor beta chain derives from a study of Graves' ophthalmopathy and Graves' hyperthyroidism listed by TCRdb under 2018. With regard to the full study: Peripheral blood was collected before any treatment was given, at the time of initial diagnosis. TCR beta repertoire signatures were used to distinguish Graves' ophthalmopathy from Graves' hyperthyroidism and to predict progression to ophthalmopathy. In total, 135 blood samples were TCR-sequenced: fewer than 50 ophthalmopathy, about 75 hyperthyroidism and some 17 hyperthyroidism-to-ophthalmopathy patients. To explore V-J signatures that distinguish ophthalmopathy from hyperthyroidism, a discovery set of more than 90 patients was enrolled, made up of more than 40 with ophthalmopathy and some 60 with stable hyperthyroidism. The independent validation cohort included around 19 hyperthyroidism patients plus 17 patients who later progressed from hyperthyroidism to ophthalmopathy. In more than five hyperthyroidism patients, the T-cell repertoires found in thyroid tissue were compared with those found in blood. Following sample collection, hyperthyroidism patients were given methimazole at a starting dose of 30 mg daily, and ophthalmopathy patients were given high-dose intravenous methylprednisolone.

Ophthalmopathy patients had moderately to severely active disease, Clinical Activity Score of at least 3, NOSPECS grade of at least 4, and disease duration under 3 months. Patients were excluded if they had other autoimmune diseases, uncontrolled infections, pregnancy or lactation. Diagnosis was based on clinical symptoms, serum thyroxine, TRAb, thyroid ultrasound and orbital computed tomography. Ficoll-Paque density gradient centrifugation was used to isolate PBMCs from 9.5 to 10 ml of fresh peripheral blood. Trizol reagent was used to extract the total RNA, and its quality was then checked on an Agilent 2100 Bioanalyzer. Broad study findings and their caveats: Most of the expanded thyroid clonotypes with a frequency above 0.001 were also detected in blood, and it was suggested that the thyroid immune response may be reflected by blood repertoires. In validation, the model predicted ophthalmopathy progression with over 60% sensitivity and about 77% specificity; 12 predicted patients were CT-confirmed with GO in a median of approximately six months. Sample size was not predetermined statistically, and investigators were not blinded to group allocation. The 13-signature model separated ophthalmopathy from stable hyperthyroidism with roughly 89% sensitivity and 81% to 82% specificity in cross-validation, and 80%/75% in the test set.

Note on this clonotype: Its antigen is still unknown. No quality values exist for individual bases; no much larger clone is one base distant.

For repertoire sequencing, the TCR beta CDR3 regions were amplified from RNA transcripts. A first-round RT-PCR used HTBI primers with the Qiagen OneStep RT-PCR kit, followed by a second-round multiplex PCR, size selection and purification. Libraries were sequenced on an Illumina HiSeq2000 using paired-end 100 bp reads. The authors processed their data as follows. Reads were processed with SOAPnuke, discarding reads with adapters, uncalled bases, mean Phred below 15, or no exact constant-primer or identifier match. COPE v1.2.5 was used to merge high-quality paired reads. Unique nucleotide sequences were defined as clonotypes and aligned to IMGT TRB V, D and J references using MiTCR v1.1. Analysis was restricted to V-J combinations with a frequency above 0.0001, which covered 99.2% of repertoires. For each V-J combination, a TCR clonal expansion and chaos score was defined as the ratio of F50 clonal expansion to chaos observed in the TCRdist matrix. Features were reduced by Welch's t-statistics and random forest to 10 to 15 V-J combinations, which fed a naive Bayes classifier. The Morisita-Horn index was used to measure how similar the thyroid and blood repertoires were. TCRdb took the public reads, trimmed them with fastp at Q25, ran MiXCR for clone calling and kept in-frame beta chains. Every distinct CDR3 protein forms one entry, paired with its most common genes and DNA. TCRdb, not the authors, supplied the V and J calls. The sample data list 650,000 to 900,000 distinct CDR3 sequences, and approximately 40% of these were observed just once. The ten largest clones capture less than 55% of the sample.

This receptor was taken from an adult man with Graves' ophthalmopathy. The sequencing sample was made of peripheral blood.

CDR3 reads: CAISRDRGRSSPLHF. Here is the DNA: TGTGCCATCAGCCGGGACAGGGGGCGAAGTTCACCCCTCCACTTT. The chain uses TRBV10-3 and TRBJ1-6; 12 central nucleotides agree with TRBD1. Reading the germline V gene gives CDR1 ENHRY and CDR2 SYGVKD. There are 15 amino acids in the CDR3, from cysteine to phenylalanine inclusive. Only CDR3 DNA is held: 45 bases, read in frame from base 1. The junction shows trimming of 6 bases on V and 9 bases on J, and the gene matches do not reach 6 bases of it.